The 14 T cell receptor beta chains presented below share a single source sample, sequenced in a study of T cell responses to AZD1222 COVID-19 vaccine. Data came from immunoSEQ multiplex PCR; TCRdb stores just in-frame clones and leaves some out. The sample holds under 150,000 clones, approximately 91% seen once. The sample in question was peripheral blood, obtained 28 days after the second AZD1222 dose. The receptor set was obtained from an adult who received the AZD1222 COVID-19 vaccine.

With regard to this clone: One end of the junction is discordant with germline, which a read error may explain. The rearrangement joins TRBV9 to TRBJ1-6; D is unclear. CDR1 and CDR2 (germline): SGDLS, YYNGEE. The length of the CDR3 is 15 residues. CDR3 DNA sequence: TGTGCCAGCAGCGTATCCGGCCAGCACGATTCGCCCCTCCACTTT. Amino acid sequence: CASSVSGQHDSPLHF.

The chain recombines TRBV30 with TRBJ1-1; no clear D. This CDR3 spans 14 amino acids. Germline CDR1 is GTSNPN and CDR2 is SVGIG (reference sequence). Trimming removed 4 bases from V and 1 base from J, with 13 bases in between. CDR3 sequence reads: CAWTPLLENTEAFF. The CDR3 DNA sequence: TGTGCCTGGACCCCACTCTTGGAGAACACTGAAGCTTTCTTT. Drawing the rest from reference TRBV30 and TRBJ1-1, the complete variable domain is SQTIHQWPATLVQPVGSPLSLECTVEGTSNPNLYWYRQAAGRGLQLLFYSVGIGQISSEVPQNLSASRPQDRQFILSSKKLLLSDSGFYLCAWTPLLENTEAFFGQGTRLTVV.

The V and J genes are TRBV14 and TRBJ1-1, with TRBD1 matching over 7 bases. V gave up 4 bases and J gave up 4 bases; unmatched junction bases: 6. From germline, CDR1 is SGHDN and CDR2 FVKESK. This CDR3 is 14 amino acids long. The CDR3 reads CASSRMTGFTEAFF. The DNA of the CDR3 is TGTGCCAGCAGCCGGATGACAGGGTTCACTGAAGCTTTCTTT.

The chain uses TRBV6-5 and TRBJ1-4, with a weak D call TRBD1 (5 bases). The length of the CDR3 is 15 residues. Germline V gene data show CDR1 as MNHEY and CDR2 as SVGAGI. Trimming left V 6 bases short and J 1 base short, with 12 bases between. The DNA of the CDR3 is TGTGCCAGCAGGACCGCAGGGTTAACTAATGAAAAACTGTTTTTT. Protein sequence: CASRTAGLTNEKLFF.

Only one count was recorded for this clone. CDR3 residues: CASSQGDRVNYGYTF. CDR3 nucleotide sequence: TGTGCCAGCAGCCAAGGGGACAGAGTCAACTATGGCTACACCTTC. V gene TRBV4-2 combines with J gene TRBJ1-2; 7 bases match TRBD1. J gave up 2 bases and V 1 base, and 4 bases lay outside the gene matches. The germline CDR1 and CDR2 sequences are LGHNA and YNFKEQ. This CDR3 comprises 15 residues.

The V call is TRBV9, the J call TRBJ1-5; no firm D call. Trimming removed 0 bases at V and 0 bases at J, with 10 bases between. Germline CDR1 SGDLS, CDR2 YYNGEE. The CDR3 covers 16 residues. The CDR3 spells CASSVGVDPSNQPQHF. In nucleotides, the CDR3 is TGTGCCAGCAGCGTAGGGGTGGACCCTAGCAATCAGCCCCAGCATTTT. The entire variable domain, with the rest obtained from reference TRBV9 and TRBJ1-5, is as follows: DSGVTQTPKHLITATGQRVTLRCSPRSGDLSVYWYQQSLDQGLQFLIQYYNGEERAKGNILERFSAQQFPDLHSELNLSSLELGDSALYFCASSVGVDPSNQPQHFGDGTRLSIL.

The chain combines TRBV4-2 with TRBJ1-1; 11 bases are shared with TRBD1. The CDR3 spans 18 residues. Germline-derived CDR1 and CDR2 are LGHNA and YNFKEQ. V trimming: 4 bases; J trimming: 1 base; junction bases outside the gene matches: 11. This CDR3 is CASSRSGPGTGGNTEAFF. CDR3 coding DNA: TGTGCCAGCAGCCGATCTGGTCCCGGGACAGGGGGGAACACTGAAGCTTTCTTT.

The chain recombines TRBV30 with TRBJ1-2; 9 bases align to TRBD1. The CDR3 has 12 residues. The germline CDR1 and CDR2 sequences are GTSNPN and SVGIG (reference sequence). After removal of 8 bases from V and 6 bases from J, the junction contained 7 bases not matched to a gene. The CDR3 reads CAHAQGAHGYTF. For the CDR3, the DNA is TGTGCCCACGCACAGGGGGCCCATGGCTACACCTTC. Variable domain in full (rest from reference TRBV30 and TRBJ1-2): SQTIHQWPATLVQPVGSPLSLECTVEGTSNPNLYWYRQAAGRGLQLLFYSVGIGQISSEVPQNLSASRPQDRQFILSSKKLLLSDSGFYLCAHAQGAHGYTFGSGTRLTVV.

The V gene is TRBV3-1 (or the pseudogene TRBV3-2), the J gene TRBJ2-1; 8 positions agree with TRBD2. Trimming took 4 bases from V and 2 from J; bases not matched to a gene: 7. Germline CDR1 and CDR2: LGHDT and YNNKEL (reference sequence). The CDR3 has 16 amino acids. The CDR3 nucleotides are TGTGCCAGCAGCCCATTAGCGGGACCAGCCTACAATGAGCAGTTCTTC. Protein product: CASSPLAGPAYNEQFF.

V gene TRBV9 combines with J gene TRBJ1-1; D perhaps matches TRBD1 (5 bases). The CDR3 is 16 residues long. Per the germline V gene, CDR1 is SGDLS and CDR2 is YYNGEE. V was cut by 1 base and J by 3 bases, with 16 bases left in between. The CDR3 region is CASSVMGGIKDTEAFF. The CDR3 nucleotides read TGTGCCAGCAGCGTAATGGGGGGTATTAAGGACACTGAAGCTTTCTTT.

The V and J genes are TRBV6-2 or TRBV6-3 and TRBJ1-2; TRBD1 is a possible D gene (5 bases). The V end lost 6 bases, the J end lost 4 bases, and 6 bases lay between the germline ends. The CDR3 has 11 residues. Germline values: CDR1 MNHEY, CDR2 SVGEGT. The CDR3 sequence is CASSTGYGYTF. The CDR3 coding sequence is TGTGCCAGCAGCACAGGCTATGGCTACACCTTC.

The V call is TRBV5-8, the J call TRBJ2-5, with 11 bases identical to TRBD2. CDR3 length: 17 residues. Germline lookup yields CDR1 SGHTS and CDR2 YDEGEE. Losses at the gene ends were 3 bases for V and 0 bases for J; bases not matched to a gene: 7. The chain's CDR3 is CASSSGTSGGNQETQYF. In nucleotides, the CDR3 is TGTGCCAGCAGCTCCGGGACTAGCGGAGGAAACCAAGAGACCCAGTACTTC.

This chain links TRBV2 with TRBJ2-3; D gene uncertain. CDR3 length equals 13 residues. Germline CDR1 SNHLY, CDR2 FYNNEI. V was trimmed by 11 bases and J by 6 bases, leaving 18 bases between them. For the CDR3, the DNA is TGTGCCGGTGGGATTACCCAAGTGGATACGCAGTATTTT. This sequence encodes CAGGITQVDTQYF.

The genes are TRBV7-2 and TRBJ1-2; 7 nucleotides match TRBD1. Germline V lookup: CDR1 SGHTA, CDR2 FQGNSA. The CDR3 has 15 amino acids. J was trimmed by 2 bases and V by 2 bases; bases with no gene match: 5. CDR3 sequence (DNA): TGTGCCAGCAGCTTACCCGGGACAGTAAACTATGGCTACACCTTC. Translating gives CASSLPGTVNYGYTF.